This TCR beta chain is from a study of CD8 T cells in ankylosing spondylitis. The CDR3 covers 13 residues. V shed 8 bases and J shed 1 base, with 11 bases lying between them. In TCRdb, the 5' RACE reads were re-called with MiXCR into one record per CDR3 protein. The repertoire holds about 750,000 distinct CDR3 sequences, with under 20% as singletons. This clonotype came up many times. Its matching antigen is unknown. Regarding the study as a whole: Among TCR beta sequences, a motif of several highly homologous variants appeared characteristic of ankylosing spondylitis blood.

Sequencing input: blood, either unsorted or a sorted T cell fraction (not recorded which). The sequence was collected from a male donor with ankylosing spondylitis. This chain links TRBV12-3 or TRBV12-4 with TRBJ1-1; D may be TRBD1 (5 bases). The CDR3 region has the DNA TGTGCCAGCGTACCTGGGACGAACACTGAAGCTTTCTTT. This sequence encodes CASVPGTNTEAFF.